Listed below are T cell receptor beta chains from one sample, sequenced in a study of shared clonotypes between healthy human individuals. TCRdb's copy holds only in-frame clones and misses some; the assay was immunoSEQ multiplex PCR. The data show some 580,000 clones, with roughly 98% seen just once and approximately 0.3% held by the top ten. Sequencing input: naive CD8+ T cells sorted from blood. The receptors were sampled from a man under 40 in good health. Each CDR3 is given with its conserved first and last residue. A D gene is named only where the DNA matches it firmly. Size is stated for part of the rows, as once, few or many counts, or as a class when the clone is expanded.

abundance	v_gene	d_gene	j_gene	CDR3nt	CDR3aa
.	TRBV10-3	.	TRBJ2-3	TGTGCCATCAGTGAGTCGGGTACTATTGGGGGAGTTGATGCAGATACGCAGTATTTT	CAISESGTIGGVDADTQYF
.	TRBV4-2	.	TRBJ1-1	TGTGCCAGCAGCCAAGATAAGGCAGGAAAGAACACTGAAGCTTTCTTT	CASSQDKAGKNTEAFF
.	TRBV9	.	TRBJ2-1	TGTGCCAGCAGCCCAGAGGGGACCACCGACAATGAGCAGTTCTTC	CASSPEGTTDNEQFF
.	TRBV5-4	.	TRBJ1-2	TGTGCCAGCAGTACAGACAGAAGTGGCTACACCTTC	CASSTDRSGYTF
.	TRBV28	.	TRBJ2-3	TGTGCCAGCAGTTTACCGAGGGGGGGCACAGATACGCAGTATTTT	CASSLPRGGTDTQYF
once	TRBV5-1	.	TRBJ2-7	TGCGCCAGCAGCTTGGAAGCCGCCTCCTACGAGCAGTACTTC	CASSLEAASYEQYF
.	TRBV27	.	TRBJ2-7	TGTGCCAGCAGTTTACCCATCACAGGGACGCAGTACTTC	CASSLPITGTQYF
.	TRBV7-9	.	TRBJ2-7	TGTGCCAGCAGCTCAACAGTGATGAGCTCCTACGAGCAGTACTTC	CASSSTVMSSYEQYF
.	TRBV7-9	TRBD1	TRBJ1-5	TGTGCCAGCAGCCTTGGGGGGACAGGGGGTAATCAGCCCCAGCATTTT	CASSLGGTGGNQPQHF
once	TRBV18	.	TRBJ2-1	TGTGCCAGCTCACCCCCCACTGGCCCCACGGAGTTTAGGCACAATGAGCAGTTCTTC	CASSPPTGPTEFRHNEQFF
.	TRBV11-3	.	TRBJ2-3	TGTGCCAGCAGCCTGGGGACCACAGATACGCAGTATTTT	CASSLGTTDTQYF
.	TRBV9	.	TRBJ2-7	TGTGCCAGCAGCGTAGAGGCCAGCTCCTACGAGCAGTACTTC	CASSVEASSYEQYF
.	TRBV7-9	.	TRBJ2-7	TGTGCCAGCAGCCCCCCCCTCGAAGACCTGGGGGTAAGGTACGAGCAGTACTTC	CASSPPLEDLGVRYEQYF
.	TRBV27	.	TRBJ1-1	TGTGCCAGCAGTTTAGTTTTACGGGGCGGCCGGGGGCCAACTGAAGCTTTCTTT	CASSLVLRGGRGPTEAFF
.	TRBV27	.	TRBJ1-5	TGTGCCAGCACCCTTGTGGGCGATGGTCGGCCCCAGCATTTT	CASTLVGDGRPQHF
.	TRBV4-1	.	TRBJ2-1	TGCGCCAGCAGCCAAGTTATGAATGAGCAGTTCTTC	CASSQVMNEQFF
.	TRBV14	.	TRBJ1-2	TGTGCCAGCAGCTTACGGACAGAGGTCCACAACTATGGCTACACCTTC	CASSLRTEVHNYGYTF
.	TRBV5-6	TRBD1	TRBJ2-7	TGTGCCAGCAGCTTCGGACAGGGAACCTACGAGCAGTACTTC	CASSFGQGTYEQYF
.	TRBV7-9	.	TRBJ2-7	TGTGCCAGCGAACAGCCCCGATCCTACGAGCAGTACTTC	CASEQPRSYEQYF
.	TRBV9	.	TRBJ2-1	TGTGCCAGCAGCCCTTATCCGAATGAGCAGTTCTTC	CASSPYPNEQFF
once	TRBV9	.	TRBJ2-5	TGTGCCAGCAGCACCAGTGAGACCCAGTACTTC	CASSTSETQYF
.	TRBV29-1	.	TRBJ2-7	TGCAGCGTTGTAGTACTCGGCTACGAGCAGTACTTC	CSVVVLGYEQYF
.	TRBV29-1	.	TRBJ1-5	TGCAGCGCCGCTCGGGACAATCAGCCCCAGCATTTT	CSAARDNQPQHF
once	TRBV5-4	TRBD2	TRBJ2-7	TGTGCCAGCAGCTTGGTGGGACTAGAGTCAGAGCAGTACTTC	CASSLVGLESEQYF
.	TRBV7-9	.	TRBJ2-7	TGTGCCAGCAGCCTACCCCCTCTCGGGGGCGACGTGGACGAGCAGTACTTC	CASSLPPLGGDVDEQYF
.	TRBV28	.	TRBJ1-1	TGTGCCAGCAGTTTTTGGAACACTGAAGCTTTCTTT	CASSFWNTEAFF
.	TRBV11-2	TRBD2	TRBJ2-5	TGTGCCAGCAGACCCGGGACTAGCGGGAGAGAGACCCAGTACTTC	CASRPGTSGRETQYF
.	TRBV5-1	TRBD1	TRBJ2-6	TGCGCCAGCAGCTTGACAGGGGGCGCAGCCTCTGGGGCCAACGTCCTGACTTTC	CASSLTGGAASGANVLTF
.	TRBV5-1	TRBD2	TRBJ2-1	TGCGCCAGCAGCTTGGGACTAGCGGGAGGGGATGAGCAGTTCTTC	CASSLGLAGGDEQFF
.	TRBV7-9	TRBD1	TRBJ1-2	TGTGCCAGCAGCTTGACAGGGGGCGCCGACTATGGCTACACCTTC	CASSLTGGADYGYTF
.	TRBV28	TRBD2	TRBJ2-7	TGTGCCAGCAGTCCCCCTAGCGGATACGAGCAGTACTTC	CASSPPSGYEQYF
.	TRBV7-8	.	TRBJ2-3	TGTGCCAGCAGCTCCGGCGGGTTGGGCACAGATACGCAGTATTTT	CASSSGGLGTDTQYF
.	TRBV7-6	TRBD2	TRBJ2-3	TGTGCCAGCAGCCAAGGGCGACTAGCGGGTCCCCCACCAGATACGCAGTATTTT	CASSQGRLAGPPPDTQYF
.	TRBV5-4	.	TRBJ2-7	TGTGCCAGCAGCTTAGGACACTACGAGCAGTACTTC	CASSLGHYEQYF
.	TRBV6-1	TRBD2	TRBJ2-3	TGTGCCAGCAGTGAATGGACTAGCGGAGGGGGGTATACGCAGTATTTT	CASSEWTSGGGYTQYF
.	TRBV5-1	.	TRBJ2-7	TGCGCCAGCAGCCCGGGCGGCCGCTACGAGCAGTACTTC	CASSPGGRYEQYF
.	TRBV4-3	.	TRBJ1-4	TGCGCCAGCAGCCACCGCGGTGAAAAACTGTTTTTT	CASSHRGEKLFF
.	TRBV5-1	TRBD2	TRBJ2-5	TGCGCCAGCAGCTATCCTAGCGGGGGACAAGAGACCCAGTACTTC	CASSYPSGGQETQYF
.	TRBV5-1	.	TRBJ2-2	TGCGCCAGCAGCTTGCGGACACTGACCCCGAACACCGGGGAGCTGTTTTTT	CASSLRTLTPNTGELFF
.	TRBV11-3	.	TRBJ2-2	TGTGCCAGCAGCTTAGCGCGGTCGACCGGGGAGCTGTTTTTT	CASSLARSTGELFF
.	TRBV28	.	TRBJ1-1	TGTGCCAGCAGTTTGGCGGAGAACACTGAAGCTTTCTTT	CASSLAENTEAFF
.	TRBV13	TRBD1	TRBJ2-7	TGTGCCAGCAGCTTAGACAGGGGGAGCAACGAGCAGTACTTC	CASSLDRGSNEQYF
once	TRBV15	TRBD2	TRBJ2-3	TGTGCCACCAGCTCGGCGGGAGTAGGCACAGATACGCAGTATTTT	CATSSAGVGTDTQYF
.	TRBV7-9	.	TRBJ2-1	TGTGCCAGCAGCCCCACATTCAATGAGCAGTTCTTC	CASSPTFNEQFF
once	TRBV29-1	.	TRBJ2-1	TGCAGCGTACGACTAGGTTGGAATGAGCAGTTCTTC	CSVRLGWNEQFF
.	TRBV5-1	TRBD2	TRBJ2-7	TGCGCCAGCAGATATTTTGGGACTAGCGGGAGGGGATACGAGCAGTACTTC	CASRYFGTSGRGYEQYF
.	TRBV9	.	TRBJ1-2	TGTGCCAGCAGCTTACGGGAGGAAACCGATCCCTATGGCTACACCTTC	CASSLREETDPYGYTF
.	TRBV7-2	.	TRBJ2-7	TGTGCCAGCAGCCATCCGGGGGATACCTACGAGCAGTACTTC	CASSHPGDTYEQYF
.	TRBV6-5	TRBD1	TRBJ1-2	TGTGCCAGCAGCCTCACAGGGGAGGATGGCTACACCTTC	CASSLTGEDGYTF
.	TRBV11-2	.	TRBJ2-3	TGTGCCAGCAGCTTCTCTCCGAGGATTTCGAGGGAGAAAGATACGCAGTATTTT	CASSFSPRISREKDTQYF
.	TRBV11-2	TRBD2	TRBJ2-1	TGTGCCAGCAGCTTAATCCTAGCGGGTGTCAATGAGCAGTTCTTC	CASSLILAGVNEQFF
once	TRBV19	.	TRBJ2-7	TGTGCCAGTTCCCCTAGGAGGGGCTACGAGCAGTACTTC	CASSPRRGYEQYF
.	TRBV7-9	.	TRBJ2-1	TGTGCCAGCAGCTTAAATGGGTGGGATAGCTACAATGAGCAGTTCTTC	CASSLNGWDSYNEQFF
.	TRBV25-1	.	TRBJ2-1	TGTGCCAGCAGTGACGGGCCAACCCAGCATGAGCAGTTCTTC	CASSDGPTQHEQFF
.	TRBV9	.	TRBJ2-1	TGTGCCAGCAGCGTAGGAGGCTCCTACAATGAGCAGTTCTTC	CASSVGGSYNEQFF
.	TRBV10-2	TRBD2	TRBJ2-1	TGCGCCAGCAGTGACCCCGACAGGGCCTGGACTAGCGGGAGGAGAAACAATGAGCAGTTCTTC	CASSDPDRAWTSGRRNNEQFF
.	TRBV7-6	TRBD1	TRBJ2-7	TGTGCCAGCAGCTTCGGGGGACAGGCCGCGGACGAGCAGTACTTC	CASSFGGQAADEQYF
.	TRBV11-3	.	TRBJ2-1	TGTGCCAGCAGCTTACTCAGAGGCAATGAGCAGTTCTTC	CASSLLRGNEQFF
.	TRBV27	.	TRBJ1-1	TGTGCCAGCAGTTTAGGAGGGAACACTGAAGCTTTCTTT	CASSLGGNTEAFF
.	TRBV6-5	TRBD1	TRBJ2-7	TGTGCCAGCAGTCTCCGGGACAGGGTGAACGAGCAGTACTTC	CASSLRDRVNEQYF